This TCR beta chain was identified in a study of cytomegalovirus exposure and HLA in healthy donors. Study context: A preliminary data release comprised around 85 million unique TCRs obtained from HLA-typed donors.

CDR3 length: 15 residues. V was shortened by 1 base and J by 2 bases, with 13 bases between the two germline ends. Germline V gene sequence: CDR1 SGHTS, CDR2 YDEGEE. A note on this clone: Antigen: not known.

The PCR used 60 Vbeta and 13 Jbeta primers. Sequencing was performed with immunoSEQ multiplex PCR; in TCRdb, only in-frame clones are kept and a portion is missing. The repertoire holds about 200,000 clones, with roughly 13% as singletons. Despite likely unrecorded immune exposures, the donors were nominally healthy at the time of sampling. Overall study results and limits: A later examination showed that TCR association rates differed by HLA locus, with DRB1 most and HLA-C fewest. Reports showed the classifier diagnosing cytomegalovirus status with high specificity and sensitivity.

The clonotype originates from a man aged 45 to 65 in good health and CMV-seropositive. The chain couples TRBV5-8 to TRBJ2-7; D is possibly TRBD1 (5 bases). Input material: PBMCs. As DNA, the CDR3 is TGTGCCAGCAGCTTGCAAGGGGTGGGCCCCTACGAGCAGTACGTC. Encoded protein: CASSLQGVGPYEQYV.